Listed here are 12 T cell receptor beta chains from one sample, sequenced in a study of blood T cell repertoires in COVID-19. Clones were sequenced by immunoSEQ multiplex PCR, and TCRdb holds only the in-frame ones, with some missing. The table has around 200,000 clones, around 83% seen once. Sequenced material: peripheral blood. The receptor source for this set is a woman in her forties or fifties with acute or convalescent COVID-19.

V gene TRBV5-1 combines with J gene TRBJ1-4; 8 bases map to TRBD1. The CDR3 is 13 amino acids. The germline V gene encodes CDR1 SGHRS and CDR2 YFSETQ. After removal of 0 bases from V and 8 bases from J, the junction contained 0 bases not matched to a gene. CDR3 sequence reads: CASSLGTGEKLFF. CDR3 coding DNA: TGCGCCAGCAGCTTGGGGACAGGGGAAAAACTGTTTTTT.

Only a few counts were recorded for this clone. CDR3 amino acids: CASSTKANYGYTF. The CDR3, as DNA: TGTGCCAGCAGCACAAAAGCTAACTATGGCTACACCTTC. This sequence joins TRBV7-3 and TRBJ1-2, with no clear D. V shed 5 bases and J shed 0 bases, with 7 bases lying between them. Germline V lookup: CDR1 SGHTA, CDR2 FQGTGA. There are 13 residues in the CDR3. The full variable domain, its missing parts supplied by reference TRBV7-3 and TRBJ1-2, is GAGVSQTPSNKVTEKGKYVELRCDPISGHTALYWYRQSLGQGPEFLIYFQGTGAADDSGLPNDRFFAVRPEGSVSTLKIQRTERGDSAVYLCASSTKANYGYTFGSGTRLTVV.

This clone was observed once. This chain joins TRBV5-1 and TRBJ2-4, with a possible D match to TRBD1 (6 bases). Per the germline V gene, CDR1 is SGHRS and CDR2 is YFSETQ. The CDR3 sequence is 13 residues long. V lost 2 bases and J 5 bases, leaving 8 bases between the germline ends. The CDR3 here is CASSLYRENIQYF. CDR3 DNA sequence: TGCGCCAGCAGCTTATACAGGGAAAACATTCAGTACTTC.

This clone came up once. The rearrangement links TRBV2 to TRBJ2-5; 9 bases are a match to TRBD2. This CDR3 region has 15 residues. The ends lost 8 bases at V and 5 bases at J; junction bases unmatched: 12. Germline V gene data show CDR1 as SNHLY and CDR2 as FYNNEI. For the CDR3, the DNA is TGTGCCAGCGGGGGGAGCGGGAGGCCTCGGGAGACCCAGTACTTC. It encodes CASGGSGRPRETQYF.

The chain recombines TRBV20-1 with TRBJ2-5; D gene uncertain. Trimming stripped 0 bases from V and 7 bases from J, with 6 bases between. Germline lookup yields CDR1 DFQATT and CDR2 SNEGSKA (reference sequence). The CDR3 contains 11 residues. CDR3 coding DNA: TGCAGTGCTAGAGATGGCCGGACCCAGTACTTC. Residues: CSARDGRTQYF.

Notes on this clone: Other DNA sequences in this sample translate to the same CDR3. The gene calls are TRBV12-3 or TRBV12-4 and TRBJ2-5; maybe TRBD2 (5 bases). Trimming took off 3 bases at V and 3 bases at J, with 8 bases between the two ends. The CDR3 consists of 13 residues. The CDR3 loop is CASSLWGEETQYF. CDR3 sequence (DNA): TGTGCCAGCAGTTTGTGGGGAGAAGAGACCCAGTACTTC.

A note on this clone: The junction differs from germline at one of its ends, possibly a read error. The chain uses TRBV7-7 and TRBJ2-6; 10 bases match TRBD1. In germline, CDR1 is SSHAT, CDR2 FNYEAQ (reference sequence). The CDR3 sequence is 19 residues long. The CDR3 loop is CASSLDDRGPLSGANVLTF. The CDR3 DNA sequence: TGTGCTAGCAGCTTAGACGACAGGGGGCCACTCTCTGGGGCCAACGTCCTGACTTTC.

CDR3 loop: CASSSQGAEQYF. In DNA form, the CDR3 reads TGTGCCAGCTCATCTCAGGGGGCCGAGCAGTACTTC. J is TRBJ2-7 and V is TRBV18; TRBD1 matches 8 bases. V trimming: 5 bases; J trimming: 6 bases; junction bases outside the gene matches: 3. This CDR3 spans 12 amino acids. Looked up from germline, CDR1 is KGHSH and CDR2 is LQKENI.

This rearrangement joins TRBV5-1 to TRBJ1-2; 7 bases line up with TRBD1. V gave up 4 bases and J gave up 3 bases; unmatched junction bases: 6. Germline CDR1 and CDR2: SGHRS and YFSETQ. The CDR3 is made up of 14 amino acids. The CDR3 nucleotides are TGCGCCAGCAGCCAACGGACAGGACACTATGGCTACACCTTC. This encodes CASSQRTGHYGYTF.

This clone was picked up one time. J is TRBJ1-2 and V is TRBV3-1 (or the pseudogene TRBV3-2); 7 nucleotides line up with TRBD1. The germline CDR1 and CDR2 sequences are LGHDT and YNNKEL (reference sequence). J lost 4 bases, V lost 1 base, and 9 bases had no gene match. The CDR3 totals 16 residues. The CDR3 DNA follows: TGTGCCAGCAGCCAAGGACAGGGACAGCTCGCCTATGGCTACACCTTC. Translating gives CASSQGQGQLAYGYTF.

This clone is a singleton in its sample. V and J are TRBV5-5 and TRBJ1-3, with D possibly being TRBD1 (6 bases). V lost 4 bases and J lost 0, with 8 bases in between. The CDR3 consists of 14 residues. Germline V lookup: CDR1 SGHKS, CDR2 YYEKEE (reference sequence). The CDR3 DNA sequence: TGTGCCAGCAGCACGACAGGCTCTGGAAACACCATATATTTT. As protein: CASSTTGSGNTIYF.

The V call is TRBV30, the J call TRBJ2-3; the D gene is possibly TRBD2 (5 bases). The CDR3 totals 13 residues. The germline V gene encodes CDR1 GTSNPN and CDR2 SVGIG (reference sequence). V gave up 2 bases and J gave up 6 bases, with 12 bases separating them. CDR3 DNA sequence: TGTGCCTGGAGTTCGGGGTTCAGGGATACGCAGTATTTT. Translated: CAWSSGFRDTQYF.